The T cell receptor (beta chain) described here comes from a study of cytotoxic CD8 clonotypes in ibrutinib-treated CLL. The data were produced by immunoSEQ multiplex PCR, yet TCRdb's version contains in-frame clones alone and is incomplete. The sample consists of some 300,000 clones, approximately 80% of them appearing once. The ends lost 6 bases at V and 8 bases at J; junction bases unmatched: 12. The CDR3 runs to 15 residues. Looked up from germline, CDR1 is MDHEN and CDR2 is SYDVKM. This rearrangement joins TRBV28 to TRBJ1-2; 10 nucleotides align to TRBD1. This receptor was obtained from a human donor with chronic lymphocytic leukemia. Here the sequenced sample was PBMCs, taken before ibrutinib treatment. The CDR3 DNA sequence: TGTGCCAGCAGCCTTACGGGACAGGGGCTAGGGGGCTACACCTTC. Protein product: CASSLTGQGLGGYTF.